The 29 T cell receptor beta chains below come from one sample, sequenced in a study of Graves' ophthalmopathy and Graves' hyperthyroidism. RNA transcripts were the template, and TCR beta CDR3 regions were amplified from them. RT-PCR in the first round used HTBI primers; a second-round multiplex PCR followed. TCRdb used MiXCR to reprocess the multiplex PCR reads, holding one entry per CDR3 protein. The table shows about 380,000 distinct CDR3 sequences, with 15% occurring only once. Sequencing was carried out using peripheral blood. All receptors come from a woman aged 18-29 years with stable Graves' hyperthyroidism.

This clonotype has just a few counts. The chain couples TRBV3-1 to TRBJ1-1; D is possibly TRBD1 (5 bases). Per the germline V gene, CDR1 is LGHDT and CDR2 is YNNKEL (reference sequence). The CDR3 covers 15 residues. V was trimmed by 0 bases and J by 3 bases, leaving 11 bases between them. CDR3 loop: CASSQDRGIHTEAFF. As DNA, the CDR3 is TGTGCCAGCAGCCAAGATCGGGGGATCCACACTGAAGCTTTCTTT.

This sequence joins TRBV12-3 or TRBV12-4 and TRBJ1-2; 7 nucleotides match TRBD1. Unmatched junction bases numbered 10, after V lost 4 bases and J lost 8 bases. The length of the CDR3 is 14 residues. The DNA of the CDR3 is TGTGCCAGCAGTTCGAAATCGACAGGGAGAGGCTACACCTTC. Translating gives CASSSKSTGRGYTF.

This clonotype has ten or more counts. V usage is TRBV15 and J usage is TRBJ2-6; D call uncertain. This CDR3 has 16 residues. V lost 0 bases, J lost 0 bases, and 6 bases lay in between. Germline assignment: CDR1 LNHNV and CDR2 YYDKDF (reference sequence). In DNA form, the CDR3 reads TGTGCCACCAGCAGAGATTGGGGCTCTGGGGCCAACGTCCTGACTTTC. Translation gives CATSRDWGSGANVLTF.

This clonotype was seen ten or more times. The chain is built from TRBV7-2 and TRBJ2-7; D not resolved. The CDR3 is 11 amino acids. V lost 6 bases to trimming and J lost 2 bases, with 5 bases between them. Germline values: CDR1 SGHTA, CDR2 FQGNSA. The CDR3 protein is CASSSTYEQYF. CDR3 bases: TGTGCCAGCAGTTCGACCTACGAGCAGTACTTC. Filled out from reference TRBV7-2 and TRBJ2-7, the complete variable domain reads GAGVSQSPSNKVTEKGKDVELRCDPISGHTALYWYRQSLGQGLEFLIYFQGNSAPDKSGLPSDRFSAERTGGSVSTLTIQRTQQEDSAVYLCASSSTYEQYFGPGTRLTVT.

Many counts were recorded for this clonotype. The chain recombines TRBV6-1 with TRBJ1-1; 8 positions match TRBD1. J lost 0 bases, V lost 6 bases, and 3 bases had no gene match. The CDR3 loop spans 14 amino acids. In germline, CDR1 is MNHNS, CDR2 SASEGT. Here the CDR3 reads CASRDRGMNTEAFF. The CDR3 bases are TGTGCCAGCAGAGACAGGGGTATGAACACTGAAGCTTTCTTT.

V and J are TRBV11-2 and TRBJ2-7; no clear D gene. The germline V gene has CDR1 SGHAT and CDR2 FQNNGV. The CDR3 contains 14 residues. Trimming left V 1 base short and J 5 bases short, with 12 bases between. Written as DNA, the CDR3 is TGTGCCAGCAGCTTAGTTCGGCAGTACAACGAGCAGTACTTC. It is translated as CASSLVRQYNEQYF.

This clonotype was recorded at least ten times. Written as DNA, the CDR3 is TGTGCCAGCAGCCCAGGCGGTGAGGGGCCAGGCCTCCCGGGCACCTTC. This translates into CASSPGGEGPGLPGTF. J is TRBJ1-2 and V is TRBV12-3 or TRBV12-4; D perhaps matches TRBD1 (5 bases). V lost 6 bases and J lost 13, with 30 bases in between. CDR3 length: 16 amino acids.

The chain couples TRBV12-5 to TRBJ2-7; D remains unclear. CDR1 and CDR2 (germline): LGHNT, FRNRAP. V was cut by 7 bases and J by 1 base, with 11 bases left in between. This CDR3 has 13 residues. This chain's CDR3 is CASADDTSYEQYF. The CDR3 DNA reads as TGTGCTAGTGCCGACGACACTTCCTACGAGCAGTACTTC. Supplemented by reference TRBV12-5 and TRBJ2-7, the full variable domain reads DARVTQTPRHKVTEMGQEVTMRCQPILGHNTVFWYRQTMMQGLELLAYFRNRAPLDDSGMPKDRFSAEMPDATLATLKIQPSEPRDSAVYFCASADDTSYEQYFGPGTRLTVT.

Many counts were recorded for this clonotype. An end of the junction does not agree with germline; a read error may underlie this. V and J are TRBV6-1 and TRBJ2-7; 8 positions match TRBD1. Per germline, CDR1 MNHNS and CDR2 SASEGT. This CDR3 region has 15 residues. The CDR3 DNA reads TGTGCCAGCAGGGCGGACAGGGCCCCCTCCTGCGAGCAGTACTTC. Protein product: CASRADRAPSCEQYF.

This clonotype was seen only a few times. The chain uses TRBV2 and TRBJ2-5; 8 positions match TRBD2. The CDR3 has 15 amino acids. Germline CDR1 reads SNHLY; CDR2 reads FYNNEI. The ends lost 6 bases at V and 9 bases at J; junction bases unmatched: 15. The CDR3 region has the DNA TGTGCCAGCAGCGACCAGTTGGGGTCCGGGGGGGCCCAGTACTTC. Amino acids: CASSDQLGSGGAQYF. Supplemented by reference TRBV2 and TRBJ2-5, the full variable domain reads EPEVTQTPSHQVTQMGQEVILRCVPISNHLYFYWYRQILGQKVEFLVSFYNNEISEKSEIFDDQFSVERPDGSNFTLKIRSTKLEDSAMYFCASSDQLGSGGAQYFGPGTRLLVL.

This clonotype has a count of ten or more. The J gene is TRBJ1-1, the V gene TRBV24-1, with unresolved D. Germline CDR1 and CDR2: KGHDR and SFDVKD. This CDR3 has 13 amino acids. V dropped 10 bases and J dropped 2 bases, with 13 bases sitting between them. The CDR3 here is CATRTAGNTEAFF. In nucleotides, the CDR3 is TGTGCCACAAGGACCGCTGGAAACACTGAAGCTTTCTTT.

This clonotype was seen many times. The rearrangement joins TRBV6-5 to TRBJ1-6, with a possible D match to TRBD1 (6 bases). Germline V gene sequence: CDR1 MNHEY, CDR2 SVGAGI. The CDR3 runs to 14 residues. The ends were cut back, 9 bases at V and 4 bases at J, with 13 bases in the middle. The CDR3 is CASGRGTYNSPLHF. The DNA for the CDR3 is TGTGCCAGTGGGAGGGGGACTTATAATTCACCCCTCCACTTT.

This clonotype appeared many times. This chain uses TRBV7-3 with TRBJ2-7, with 10 bases aligning to TRBD2. The length of the CDR3 is 13 residues. The germline CDR1 and CDR2 sequences are SGHTA and FQGTGA. V trimming: 5 bases; J trimming: 6 bases; junction bases outside the gene matches: 4. The CDR3 sequence is CASSLAGAGEQYF. DNA for the CDR3: TGTGCCAGCAGCCTAGCGGGGGCGGGCGAGCAGTACTTC. The variable domain in full, completed from reference TRBV7-3 and TRBJ2-7, reads GAGVSQTPSNKVTEKGKYVELRCDPISGHTALYWYRQSLGQGPEFLIYFQGTGAADDSGLPNDRFFAVRPEGSVSTLKIQRTERGDSAVYLCASSLAGAGEQYFGPGTRLTVT.

This clonotype has at least ten counts. This sequence joins TRBV6-4 and TRBJ1-5; 7 bases map to TRBD1. With V trimmed by 7 bases and J by 2 bases, 11 bases remained unmatched. The CDR3 covers 16 residues. Germline V gene sequence: CDR1 MRHNA, CDR2 SNTAGT. The DNA of the CDR3 is TGTGCCAGCATGGGGAGGTCAGGGGGTGGCAATCAGCCCCAGCATTTT. It codes for CASMGRSGGGNQPQHF.

The chain joins TRBV25-1 to TRBJ2-7; TRBD1 aligns across 9 bases. CDR1 and CDR2 from the germline V gene are MGHDK and SYGVNS. The CDR3 totals 12 residues. The V and J ends lost 11 bases and 4 bases, in that order; junction bases with no gene match: 6. CDR3 sequence reads: CAAQGQGYEQYF. In DNA, the CDR3 is TGTGCCGCCCAGGGACAGGGATACGAGCAGTACTTC.

With respect to this clonotype: This may be a read error: a much more frequent sequence differs by one nucleotide. This chain connects TRBV20-1 to TRBJ2-2, with D perhaps matching TRBD1 (6 bases). This CDR3 has 14 residues. CDR1 is DFQATT and CDR2 is SNEGSKA in the germline V gene (reference sequence). CDR3 sequence reads: CSARARGNTGELLF. The CDR3 DNA reads TGCAGTGCTAGAGCCAGGGGCAACACCGGGGAGCTGTTGTTT.

This clonotype was seen only a few times. A read error is likely, as this CDR3 ends without the conserved phenylalanine or tryptophan. The CDR3 sequence: CASLELSSYNSPLHL. DNA of the CDR3: TGTGCCAGCCTGGAGCTTAGCTCCTATAATTCACCCCTCCACTTG. The chain has TRBV2 and TRBJ1-6; no firm D call. The CDR3 spans 15 residues. In germline, CDR1 is SNHLY, CDR2 FYNNEI. Trimming cost V 8 bases and J 0 bases, with 11 bases left between them.

This clonotype was counted ten times or more. The V and J genes are TRBV2 and TRBJ2-2, with 8 bases identical to TRBD2. The CDR3 has 15 residues. Germline lookup yields CDR1 SNHLY and CDR2 FYNNEI. J gave up 5 bases and V 5 bases, and 7 bases lay outside the gene matches. CDR3 protein: CASSRSGGGTGELFF. The CDR3 DNA reads TGTGCCAGCAGTCGAAGCGGGGGCGGGACCGGGGAGCTGTTTTTT.

This clonotype was observed at least ten times. The rearrangement links TRBV20-1 to TRBJ1-1, with TRBD1 as a possible D gene (6 bases). Deletions cut 4 bases from V and 1 base from J, with 13 bases between. CDR1 is DFQATT, CDR2 SNEGSKA, per germline (reference sequence). The CDR3 has 14 residues. Here the CDR3 reads CSAIRDTQNTEAFF. CDR3 DNA sequence: TGCAGTGCTATCCGGGACACTCAGAACACTGAAGCTTTCTTT.

At least ten counts were recorded for this clonotype. The CDR3 loop is CASSLLRTVFNQPQHF. CDR3 in DNA: TGTGCCAGCAGCTTACTTAGGACGGTCTTCAATCAGCCCCAGCATTTT. The chain recombines TRBV7-8 with TRBJ1-5; D call uncertain. This CDR3 comprises 16 residues. The germline gives CDR1 SGHVS, CDR2 FQNEAQ. V shed 2 bases and J shed 3 bases, with 14 bases lying between them.

The chain uses TRBV7-9 and TRBJ2-5; maybe TRBD1 (5 bases). Germline V CDR1 and CDR2: SEHNR, FQNEAQ (reference sequence). The CDR3 is made up of 15 amino acids. The ends were cut back, 4 bases at V and 1 base at J, with 13 bases in the middle. CDR3 region: CASSSWTNTQETQYF. CDR3 in DNA: TGTGCCAGCAGCTCCTGGACAAACACCCAAGAGACCCAGTACTTC. Full variable domain (rest looked up from reference TRBV7-9 and TRBJ2-5): DTGVSQNPRHKITKRGQNVTFRCDPISEHNRLYWYRQTLGQGPEFLTYFQNEAQLEKSRLLSDRFSAERPKGSFSTLEIQRTEQGDSAMYLCASSSWTNTQETQYFGPGTRLLVL.

This clonotype was seen only a few times. This chain joins TRBV6-5 and TRBJ2-4; D may be TRBD2 (5 bases). Per the germline V gene, CDR1 is MNHEY and CDR2 is SVGAGI. Trimming pared 4 bases from V and 0 bases from J, leaving 13 bases between. The CDR3 is 16 amino acids. The CDR3 protein is CASSSLGILAKNIQYF. CDR3 DNA: TGTGCCAGCAGTTCCCTCGGGATCCTAGCCAAAAACATTCAGTACTTC.

The gene calls are TRBV19 and TRBJ1-5; a weak D match, TRBD1 (5 bases). The CDR3 has 16 amino acids. V shed 2 bases and J shed 0 bases, with 11 bases lying between them. CDR1 LNHDA and CDR2 SQIVND come from the germline V gene (reference sequence). The CDR3 spells CASSIRGGLSNQPQHF. The CDR3 DNA follows: TGTGCCAGTAGTATAAGGGGAGGGCTTAGCAATCAGCCCCAGCATTTT.

This clonotype occurred many times. The rearrangement uses TRBV5-1 and TRBJ2-7; D gene unclear. Trimming took 0 bases from V and 1 from J, leaving 8 bases between them. Germline-derived CDR1 and CDR2 are SGHRS and YFSETQ. This CDR3 has 14 residues. As DNA, the CDR3 is TGCGCCAGCAGCTTGGCCGTGGCTTCCTACGAGCAGTACTTC. Translated: CASSLAVASYEQYF.

At least ten counts were recorded for this clonotype. The V gene is TRBV29-1, the J gene TRBJ1-2; D is possibly TRBD1 (6 bases). The CDR3 covers 15 residues. CDR1 is SQVTM and CDR2 is ANQGSEA in the germline V gene. Trimming took off 4 bases at V and 8 bases at J, with 23 bases between the two ends. The CDR3 nucleotides read TGCAGCGTTGCCGCGGGGGACACCGACCTTATAGGCTACACCTTC. Translation gives CSVAAGDTDLIGYTF.

The chain combines TRBV12-3 or TRBV12-4 with TRBJ1-3, with D possibly matching TRBD1 (5 bases). Between the trimmed V and J ends, which lost 5 bases and 0 bases, there was a span of 17 bases. The CDR3 runs to 17 residues. CDR3 sequence: CASSERRGPFSGNTIYF. For the CDR3, the DNA is TGTGCCAGCAGTGAACGTAGGGGACCCTTCTCTGGAAACACCATATATTTT.

Many counts were recorded for this clonotype. The rearrangement joins TRBV15 to TRBJ1-3; D may be TRBD1 (5 bases). The CDR3 consists of 16 residues. Germline loops: CDR1 LNHNV, CDR2 YYDKDF (reference sequence). The germline V and J ends were trimmed by 3 bases and 0 bases, with 12 bases remaining between them. Written as DNA, the CDR3 is TGTGCCACCAGCAGGCGGGACGAGAACTCTGGAAACACCATATATTTT. This encodes CATSRRDENSGNTIYF.

This clonotype was recorded many times. The chain's CDR3 is CASSSRTPMNTEAFF. The CDR3 region has the DNA TGTGCCAGCAGTTCCCGGACGCCTATGAACACTGAAGCTTTCTTT. The chain couples TRBV27 to TRBJ1-1; no reliable D call. The CDR3 has 15 residues. V gave up 4 bases and J gave up 0 bases, with 12 bases separating them. Germline lookup yields CDR1 MNHEY and CDR2 SMNVEV (reference sequence).

This clonotype was seen ten or more times. The chain joins TRBV19 to TRBJ1-1; perhaps TRBD1 as D (5 bases). Deletions cut 2 bases from V and 6 bases from J, with 10 bases between. The CDR3 consists of 13 residues. The germline CDR1 and CDR2 sequences are LNHDA and SQIVND (reference sequence). CDR3 in DNA: TGTGCCAGTAGTATATGGGAGGGGTCTGAAGCTTTCTTT. Translated: CASSIWEGSEAFF.